One sample yielded the 8 T cell receptor beta chains listed below, sequenced in a study of blood T cell repertoires in COVID-19. Profiling relied on immunoSEQ multiplex PCR, and the TCRdb table lists in-frame clones only, not all of them. The sample lists 120,000 to 150,000 clones, 84% seen once, with about 3.4% in the top ten. The sequencing sample was made of PBMCs or T cells enriched from blood (not recorded which). These receptors all stem from a woman in her forties or fifties with acute COVID-19.

The chain carries TRBV9 and TRBJ2-1, with 7 bases matching TRBD2. The CDR3 is made up of 17 amino acids. V gave up 0 bases and J gave up 6 bases; unmatched junction bases: 12. Germline lookup yields CDR1 SGDLS and CDR2 YYNGEE. The CDR3 spells CASSVVPLEAGSNEQFF. The CDR3 DNA sequence: TGTGCCAGCAGCGTAGTACCTCTAGAAGCGGGGTCCAATGAGCAGTTCTTC. Complete variable domain (other parts from reference TRBV9 and TRBJ2-1): DSGVTQTPKHLITATGQRVTLRCSPRSGDLSVYWYQQSLDQGLQFLIQYYNGEERAKGNILERFSAQQFPDLHSELNLSSLELGDSALYFCASSVVPLEAGSNEQFFGPGTRLTVL.

The chain couples TRBV4-1 to TRBJ1-5; D perhaps matches TRBD1 (5 bases). V shed 5 bases and J shed 1 base, with 9 bases lying between them. This CDR3 region has 14 residues. Germline V gives CDR1 MGHRA, CDR2 YSYEKL. The DNA of the CDR3 is TGCGCCAGCAGCTCGGGACTGAGCAATCAGCCCCAGCATTTT. Residues: CASSSGLSNQPQHF.

This clone was recorded a few times. The DNA for the CDR3 is TGTGCCAGCAGTTTAACGAGTACAGGAAATTCACCCCTCCACTTT. Protein sequence: CASSLTSTGNSPLHF. The rearrangement uses TRBV27 and TRBJ1-6, with a tentative D call TRBD1 (5 bases). Germline V gives CDR1 MNHEY, CDR2 SMNVEV (reference sequence). The CDR3 totals 15 residues. V shed 2 bases and J shed 7 bases, with 12 bases lying between them.

This chain connects TRBV27 to TRBJ1-1; a weak D match, TRBD1 (6 bases). The length of the CDR3 is 13 residues. CDR1 MNHEY and CDR2 SMNVEV come from the germline V gene (reference sequence). The germline V and J ends were trimmed by 7 bases and 6 bases, with 15 bases remaining between them. CDR3 residues: CASTPGRGAEAFF. The CDR3, as DNA: TGTGCCAGCACCCCGGGGAGGGGGGCTGAAGCTTTCTTT.

CDR3 in amino acids: CAGDRVMNTEAFF. CDR3 nucleotides: TGTGCCGGCGACAGGGTCATGAACACTGAAGCTTTCTTT. The chain links TRBV12-3 or TRBV12-4 to TRBJ1-1; 7 nucleotides line up with TRBD1. The CDR3 is made up of 13 amino acids. The V and J ends lost 11 bases and 0 bases, in that order; junction bases with no gene match: 6.

This chain links TRBV7-2 with TRBJ2-1; a possible D gene is TRBD1 (5 bases). Germline V gene sequence: CDR1 SGHTA, CDR2 FQGNSA. The CDR3 extends over 15 amino acids. The V gene lost 5 bases and the J gene lost 6 bases, with 17 bases spanning the gap. The CDR3 region is CASSTRTPGRNEQFF. DNA for the CDR3: TGTGCCAGCAGCACGAGGACCCCAGGGCGCAATGAGCAGTTCTTC.

This clone was counted once. The chain couples TRBV5-8 to TRBJ2-3; 10 positions agree with TRBD2. The CDR3 spans 18 residues. Germline assignment: CDR1 SGHTS and CDR2 YDEGEE. Trimming removed 0 bases from V and 1 base from J; junction bases left unmatched: 8. As DNA, the CDR3 is TGTGCCAGCAGCTTGGCCGGCCTAGCGGGAGCCCGCACAGATACGCAGTATTTT. It encodes CASSLAGLAGARTDTQYF.

The table lists this clone with a count of one. The chain carries TRBV3-1 (or the pseudogene TRBV3-2) and TRBJ1-1; 8 nucleotides line up with TRBD1. In germline, CDR1 is LGHDT, CDR2 YNNKEL (reference sequence). The CDR3 covers 15 residues. The V gene end was trimmed by 0 bases and the J gene end by 4 bases; junction bases not matched to a gene: 4. In DNA, the CDR3 is TGTGCCAGCAGCCAAGATCCCCAGGGGGCCACTGAAGCTTTCTTT. Its translation is CASSQDPQGATEAFF.